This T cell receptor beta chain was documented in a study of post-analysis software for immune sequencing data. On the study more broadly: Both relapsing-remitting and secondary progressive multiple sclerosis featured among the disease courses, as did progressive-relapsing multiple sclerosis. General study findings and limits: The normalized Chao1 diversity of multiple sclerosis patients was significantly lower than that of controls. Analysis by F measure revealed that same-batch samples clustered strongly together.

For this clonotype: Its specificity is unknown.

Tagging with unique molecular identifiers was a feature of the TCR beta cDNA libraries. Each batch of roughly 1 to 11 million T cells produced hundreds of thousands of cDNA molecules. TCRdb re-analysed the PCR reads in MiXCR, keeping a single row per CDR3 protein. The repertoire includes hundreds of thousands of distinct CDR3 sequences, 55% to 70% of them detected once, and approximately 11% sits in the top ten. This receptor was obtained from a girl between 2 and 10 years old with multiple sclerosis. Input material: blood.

The chain's CDR3 is CSGGQGSETQYF. DNA of the CDR3: TGCAGCGGGGGACAGGGGTCGGAGACCCAGTACTTC. The gene calls are TRBV29-1 and TRBJ2-5; TRBD1 agrees at 10 bases. The CDR3 is 12 residues long. Germline-derived CDR1 and CDR2 are SQVTM and ANQGSEA. V was clipped by 7 bases and J by 5 bases; unmatched bases: 4. The entire variable domain, with the rest obtained from reference TRBV29-1 and TRBJ2-5, is as follows: SAVISQKPSRDICQRGTSLTIQCQVDSQVTMMFWYRQQPGQSLTLIATANQGSEATYESGFVIDKFPISRPNLTFSTLTVSNMSPEDSSIYLCSGGQGSETQYFGPGTRLLVL.